This entry lists 19 T cell receptor beta chains sequenced from one sample in a study of T cells in localized non-small cell lung cancer. Produced via immunoSEQ multiplex PCR; TCRdb's table is partial and in-frame only. The sample shows around 67,000 clones, roughly 88% of them seen only once. Sequenced material: peripheral blood, taken before any cancer treatment. The receptors derive from a woman aged 35-75 years with stage I lung adenocarcinoma.

The V gene is TRBV5-1, the J gene TRBJ2-1; 8 bases map to TRBD2. V trimming: 0 bases; J trimming: 8 bases; junction bases outside the gene matches: 7. Germline V CDR1 and CDR2: SGHRS, YFSETQ. The CDR3 totals 15 residues. CDR3 DNA sequence: TGCGCCAGCAGCTTGGGAGCGGGAGAAGTCGATGAGCAGTTCTTC. It yields the protein CASSLGAGEVDEQFF.

The chain links TRBV7-9 to TRBJ2-1; the D gene is possibly TRBD2 (5 bases). V was shortened by 3 bases and J by 0 bases, with 6 bases between the two germline ends. The CDR3 is 14 residues long. Germline V lookup: CDR1 SEHNR, CDR2 FQNEAQ (reference sequence). The CDR3 here is CASSLGSSYNEQFF. In nucleotides, the CDR3 is TGTGCCAGCAGCTTGGGGAGCTCCTACAATGAGCAGTTCTTC.

The rearrangement uses TRBV7-6 and TRBJ2-5; maybe TRBD1 (5 bases). The V end lost 3 bases, the J end lost 2 bases, and 7 bases lay between the germline ends. The CDR3 is 13 amino acids. Germline lookup yields CDR1 SGHVS and CDR2 FNYEAQ. Written as DNA, the CDR3 is TGTGCCAGCAGCTTGGGGCTACAAGAGACCCAGTACTTC. Translation gives CASSLGLQETQYF.

V and J are TRBV9 and TRBJ2-2; maybe TRBD2 (6 bases). This CDR3 region has 14 residues. Trimming cost V 0 bases and J 5 bases, with 8 bases left between them. CDR1 is SGDLS, CDR2 YYNGEE, per germline. The CDR3 spells CASSVGLGTGELFF. CDR3 sequence (DNA): TGTGCCAGCAGCGTAGGACTAGGAACCGGGGAGCTGTTTTTT.

The V call is TRBV28, the J call TRBJ2-2; TRBD1 agrees at 8 bases. The CDR3 contains 14 residues. With 7 bases clipped from V and 4 bases from J, the junction kept 5 bases outside the gene matches. Per the germline V gene, CDR1 is MDHEN and CDR2 is SYDVKM. The CDR3 DNA reads TGTGCCAGCAAGCAGGGGGCGGGCACCGGGGAGCTGTTTTTT. As protein: CASKQGAGTGELFF.

This clone was detected once. The CDR3 coding sequence is TGTGCCAGCAGCTCGGACAGGGGGATCCCCTACGAGCAGTACTTC. This sequence encodes CASSSDRGIPYEQYF. The chain combines TRBV7-8 with TRBJ2-7; 10 bases fit TRBD1. Per germline, CDR1 SGHVS and CDR2 FQNEAQ. V lost 4 bases and J lost 2; bases outside the gene matches: 5. This CDR3 region has 15 residues.

V gene TRBV6-5 combines with J gene TRBJ2-3; TRBD1 is a possible D gene (6 bases). The length of the CDR3 is 13 residues. The V gene's germline CDR1 is MNHEY and CDR2 SVGAGI. V was shortened by 5 bases and J by 4 bases, with 10 bases between the two germline ends. The DNA for the CDR3 is TGTGCCAGCAGTCCACAGGGCCCAGATACGCAGTATTTT. The encoded protein is CASSPQGPDTQYF.

J is TRBJ2-7 and V is TRBV7-2; possibly TRBD1 for D (5 bases). The germline V and J ends were trimmed by 1 base and 0 bases, with 7 bases remaining between them. Germline CDR1 SGHTA, CDR2 FQGNSA. This CDR3 comprises 14 residues. The CDR3 is CASSLDRISYEQYF. The CDR3 DNA is TGTGCCAGCAGCTTAGACAGGATCTCCTACGAGCAGTACTTC.

The CDR3 DNA reads TGTGCCACCAAGATCAGGGGATCATTGGAATGGGCCATATATTTT. It yields the protein CATKIRGSLEWAIYF. The V call is TRBV6-1, the J call TRBJ1-3, with D possibly TRBD1 on 6 matching bases. CDR1 and CDR2 (germline): MNHNS, SASEGT. The CDR3 contains 15 residues. Trimming took 10 bases from V and 11 from J, leaving 27 bases between them.

The V gene is TRBV5-4, the J gene TRBJ2-2; D is unclear. CDR1 and CDR2 (germline): SGHNT, YYREEE (reference sequence). The CDR3 covers 13 residues. Between the trimmed V and J ends, which lost 4 bases and 2 bases, there was a span of 6 bases. This CDR3 reads CASSPFNTGELFF. In DNA, the CDR3 is TGTGCCAGCAGCCCATTTAACACCGGGGAGCTGTTTTTT. The variable domain in full, with the rest retrieved from reference TRBV5-4 and TRBJ2-2, is ETGVTQSPTHLIKTRGQQVTLRCSSQSGHNTVSWYQQALGQGPQFIFQYYREEENGRGNFPPRFSGLQFPNYSSELNVNALELDDSALYLCASSPFNTGELFFGEGSRLTVL.

J is TRBJ2-3 and V is TRBV4-2; 8 positions match TRBD2. Trimming took 0 bases from V and 5 from J; bases not matched to a gene: 1. CDR1 is LGHNA, CDR2 YNFKEQ, per germline. The CDR3 totals 14 residues. The CDR3 sequence is CASSQESGGDTQYF. The CDR3, as DNA: TGTGCCAGCAGCCAAGAAAGCGGGGGAGATACGCAGTATTTT.

This chain uses TRBV7-6 with TRBJ1-1; no firm D call. This CDR3 is built from 15 residues. Trimming cost V 1 base and J 4 bases, with 13 bases left between them. From germline, CDR1 is SGHVS and CDR2 FNYEAQ. Here the CDR3 reads CASSLGTGSVTEAFF. The CDR3 coding sequence is TGTGCCAGCAGCTTAGGTACGGGTTCAGTCACTGAAGCTTTCTTT.

CDR3 nucleotides: TGTGCCAGCAGTTTCGACAGTAACTATGGCTACACCTTC. It specifies CASSFDSNYGYTF. This rearrangement joins TRBV5-4 to TRBJ1-2; D possibly corresponds to TRBD1 (5 bases). There are 13 residues in the CDR3. Germline V gene sequence: CDR1 SGHNT, CDR2 YYREEE (reference sequence). Trimming removed 5 bases at V and 1 base at J, with 9 bases between.

The chain is built from TRBV11-3 and TRBJ1-1, with D possibly TRBD1 on 6 matching bases. V was trimmed by 1 base and J by 1 base, leaving 10 bases between them. CDR1 is SGHNT, CDR2 YENEEA, per germline. The CDR3 has 15 amino acids. The CDR3 protein is CASSLGTVPNTEAFF. The CDR3, as DNA: TGTGCCAGCAGCTTAGGGACAGTCCCGAACACTGAAGCTTTCTTT.

The chain combines TRBV5-1 with TRBJ1-6, with TRBD1 as a possible D gene (5 bases). CDR1 and CDR2 (germline): SGHRS, YFSETQ. The CDR3 contains 14 residues. V was shortened by 0 bases and J by 8 bases, with 9 bases between the two germline ends. The CDR3 spells CASSLEGRDSPLHF. CDR3 DNA sequence: TGCGCCAGCAGCTTGGAGGGGAGGGATTCACCCCTCCACTTT.

In this sample, this clone turned up once. The chain links TRBV19 to TRBJ1-5; 7 positions match TRBD1. The V gene end was trimmed by 6 bases and the J gene end by 6 bases; junction bases not matched to a gene: 14. The CDR3 is made up of 16 amino acids. CDR1 LNHDA and CDR2 SQIVND come from the germline V gene (reference sequence). As DNA, the CDR3 is TGTGCCAGTAGGGCCACTTCCGAGGGGGCGAGTCAGCCCCAGCATTTT. This gives the protein CASRATSEGASQPQHF.

This clone was seen just once. The chain links TRBV28 to TRBJ2-2; 12 bases agree with TRBD2. The CDR3 spans 17 residues. V shed 3 bases and J 0 bases; nucleotides not matched to a gene: 2. Germline assignment: CDR1 MDHEN and CDR2 SYDVKM. DNA of the CDR3: TGTGCCAGCAGTTTCCGACTAGCGGGAGCGAACACCGGGGAGCTGTTTTTT. Protein product: CASSFRLAGANTGELFF.

V gene TRBV19 combines with J gene TRBJ1-1; TRBD1 matches at 7 bases. The CDR3 runs to 14 residues. The germline V gene has CDR1 LNHDA and CDR2 SQIVND (reference sequence). V shed 4 bases, J shed 5 bases, and the junction held 7 bases outside the gene matches. CDR3 loop: CASSSTQGKTEAFF. In DNA, the CDR3 is TGTGCCAGTAGTAGCACACAGGGGAAAACTGAAGCTTTCTTT.

This sequence joins TRBV5-6 and TRBJ2-2; D not resolved. The CDR3 has 15 amino acids. Trimming left V 3 bases short and J 3 bases short, with 12 bases between. CDR1 and CDR2 (germline): SGHDT, YYEEEE. For the CDR3, the DNA is TGTGCCAGCAGCTGGTCTACCCGGGACACCGGGGAGCTGTTTTTT. It specifies CASSWSTRDTGELFF.